Reported below is one T cell receptor (beta chain). Trimming cost V 4 bases and J 1 base, with 13 bases left between them. Germline-derived CDR1 and CDR2 are MGHRA and YSYEKL. CDR3 length equals 15 residues. TCRdb passed the RT-PCR reads through MiXCR, listing each CDR3 protein once. The table lists about 680,000 distinct CDR3 sequences, approximately 15% of them singletons. The sequenced sample was memory CD4+ T cells from blood. The sequence was collected from a female donor in good health, serving as a healthy control. The rearrangement uses TRBV4-1 and TRBJ1-1; possible D gene TRBD1, 5 bases. The chain's CDR3 is CASSLTGTTNTEAFF. DNA of the CDR3: TGCGCCAGCAGCCTTACCGGGACCACGAACACTGAAGCTTTCTTT.